The next 24 T cell receptor beta chains were all read from a single sample in a study of blood T cell repertoires in COVID-19. Assay: immunoSEQ multiplex PCR; the TCRdb copy retains only in-frame clones and omits some. The table has about 160,000 clones, about 90% seen once. Source material: peripheral blood. The receptors were gathered from a woman in her 70s with acute or convalescent COVID-19.

Comments on this clone: This CDR3 is also generated by other DNA sequences in the sample. The chain couples TRBV7-9 to TRBJ1-5; D not resolved. Trimming left V 3 bases short and J 10 bases short, with 7 bases between. There are 11 residues in the CDR3. Germline V gene lookup returns CDR1 SEHNR and CDR2 FQNEAQ (reference sequence). The CDR3 coding sequence is TGTGCCAGCAGCTTGAGTGGTCCCCAGCATTTT. The encoded protein is CASSLSGPQHF.

The V gene is TRBV19, the J gene TRBJ2-7; 11 positions agree with TRBD2. The germline V gene encodes CDR1 LNHDA and CDR2 SQIVND (reference sequence). V was pared by 6 bases and J by 5 bases, with 12 bases of the junction left unmatched. The CDR3 has 16 residues. The CDR3 nucleotides read TGTGCCAGTAGAGGGACTAGCGGCCTCACTGGGGACGAGCAGTACTTC. Translated: CASRGTSGLTGDEQYF.

The chain recombines TRBV10-3 with TRBJ1-1, with 7 nucleotides matching TRBD1. V shed 0 bases and J 6 bases; nucleotides not matched to a gene: 4. The CDR3 extends over 14 amino acids. Germline loops: CDR1 ENHRY, CDR2 SYGVKD. The CDR3 coding sequence is TGTGCCATCAGTGAGTCCTTCAGGGGGGCTGAAGCTTTCTTT. Amino acid sequence: CAISESFRGAEAFF.

The chain couples TRBV20-1 to TRBJ2-5; 7 nucleotides agree with TRBD1. CDR1 DFQATT and CDR2 SNEGSKA come from the germline V gene (reference sequence). The V and J ends lost 3 bases and 1 base, in that order; junction bases with no gene match: 8. This CDR3 region has 15 residues. The CDR3 region has the DNA TGCAGTGCTAGTCCCCCCGACAGGGTCCAAGAGACCCAGTACTTC. Protein sequence: CSASPPDRVQETQYF.

This chain links TRBV2 with TRBJ1-2, with D unresolved. The CDR3 is 12 residues long. The germline V and J ends were trimmed by 6 bases and 1 base, with 6 bases remaining between them. Germline V CDR1 and CDR2: SNHLY, FYNNEI. The CDR3 DNA sequence: TGTGCCAGCAGCACAGTTAACTATGGCTACACCTTC. This translates into CASSTVNYGYTF. Looking up the rest from reference TRBV2 and TRBJ1-2 gives the full variable domain: EPEVTQTPSHQVTQMGQEVILRCVPISNHLYFYWYRQILGQKVEFLVSFYNNEISEKSEIFDDQFSVERPDGSNFTLKIRSTKLEDSAMYFCASSTVNYGYTFGSGTRLTVV.

The chain couples TRBV25-1 to TRBJ1-2; D perhaps matches TRBD1 (5 bases). V was trimmed by 3 bases and J by 4 bases, leaving 12 bases between them. Germline CDR1 and CDR2: MGHDK and SYGVNS. This CDR3 has 14 residues. CDR3 protein: CASSDRQGLYGYTF. CDR3 DNA sequence: TGTGCCAGCAGTGACCGGCAGGGTCTCTATGGCTACACCTTC.

V gene TRBV30 combines with J gene TRBJ2-1, with D possibly being TRBD2 (8 bases). CDR1 is GTSNPN and CDR2 is SVGIG in the germline V gene (reference sequence). The CDR3 extends over 15 amino acids. The V end lost 0 bases, the J end lost 7 bases, and 16 bases lay between the germline ends. In DNA form, the CDR3 reads TGTGCCTGGAGTGTACAGGGGACTAGATTGAATGAGCAGTTCTTC. As protein: CAWSVQGTRLNEQFF.

The J gene is TRBJ1-1, the V gene TRBV7-8; the match to TRBD1 covers 7 bases. CDR3 size: 15 residues. Trimming at V came to 3 bases and at J to 2 bases, leaving 6 bases not matched to a gene. Germline V gene sequence: CDR1 SGHVS, CDR2 FQNEAQ. CDR3 amino acids: CASSFPGTANTEAFF. In nucleotides, the CDR3 is TGTGCCAGCAGCTTCCCCGGGACAGCTAACACTGAAGCTTTCTTT.

V usage is TRBV5-1 and J usage is TRBJ2-1; tentatively, D is TRBD1 (6 bases). V gave up 1 base and J gave up 7 bases, with 18 bases separating them. The CDR3 is made up of 16 amino acids. The germline CDR1 and CDR2 sequences are SGHRS and YFSETQ. This CDR3 reads CASSLFVTGLRNEQFF. CDR3 coding DNA: TGCGCCAGCAGCTTGTTCGTGACAGGCCTGAGGAATGAGCAGTTCTTC.

The chain joins TRBV6-1 to TRBJ2-7; TRBD2 is a possible D gene (5 bases). The germline V gene has CDR1 MNHNS and CDR2 SASEGT. The CDR3 has 13 amino acids. Trimming shortened V by 2 bases and J by 4 bases, and 9 bases separated the two germline ends. The CDR3 bases are TGTGCCAGCAGTGAACTAGCTACATACGAGCAGTACTTC. This gives the protein CASSELATYEQYF.

This chain links TRBV3-1 (or the pseudogene TRBV3-2) with TRBJ2-1; 7 bases line up with TRBD1. V dropped 1 base and J dropped 3; count of bases not matched to a gene: 9. Germline V CDR1 and CDR2: LGHDT, YNNKEL (reference sequence). The CDR3 has 17 amino acids. CDR3 sequence reads: CASSQGMGTAYYNEQFF. The CDR3 nucleotides read TGTGCCAGCAGCCAAGGTATGGGGACAGCGTACTACAATGAGCAGTTCTTC.

V gene TRBV7-2 combines with J gene TRBJ1-1, with 7 bases matching TRBD1. The V gene's germline CDR1 is SGHTA and CDR2 FQGNSA. V was clipped by 6 bases and J by 0 bases; unmatched bases: 4. The CDR3 is 14 residues long. In DNA form, the CDR3 reads TGTGCCAGCAGACGGGACAGCTTGAACACTGAAGCTTTCTTT. Residues: CASRRDSLNTEAFF.

This clone was recorded once. V gene TRBV7-2 combines with J gene TRBJ2-4; 9 nucleotides align to TRBD1. Germline CDR1 SGHTA, CDR2 FQGNSA. The CDR3 runs 15 residues. J lost 8 bases, V lost 4 bases, and 9 bases had no gene match. The CDR3 spells CASSSGQGQTYIQYF. The CDR3 bases are TGTGCCAGCAGCTCCGGACAGGGGCAAACTTACATTCAGTACTTC. Complete variable domain (other parts from reference TRBV7-2 and TRBJ2-4): GAGVSQSPSNKVTEKGKDVELRCDPISGHTALYWYRQSLGQGLEFLIYFQGNSAPDKSGLPSDRFSAERTGGSVSTLTIQRTQQEDSAVYLCASSSGQGQTYIQYFGAGTRLSVL.

The rearrangement uses TRBV5-6 and TRBJ2-1; D is perhaps TRBD1 (5 bases). This CDR3 has 12 amino acids. Germline V gene lookup returns CDR1 SGHDT and CDR2 YYEEEE. Trimming cost V 7 bases and J 4 bases, with 9 bases left between them. The CDR3 loop is CASSGHYNEQFF. The CDR3 DNA reads TGTGCCAGCTCCGGACATTACAATGAGCAGTTCTTC. Looking up the rest from reference TRBV5-6 and TRBJ2-1 gives the full variable domain: DAGVTQSPTHLIKTRGQQVTLRCSPKSGHDTVSWYQQALGQGPQFIFQYYEEEERQRGNFPDRFSGHQFPNYSSELNVNALLLGDSALYLCASSGHYNEQFFGPGTRLTVL.

V and J are TRBV5-1 and TRBJ2-1; D is possibly TRBD1 (6 bases). CDR3 length: 16 amino acids. Trimming stripped 3 bases from V and 0 bases from J, with 13 bases between. Germline V gene sequence: CDR1 SGHRS, CDR2 YFSETQ. In DNA, the CDR3 is TGCGCCAGCAGCTGGGGGCCTGGGAGCTCCTACAATGAGCAGTTCTTC. Translated, it gives CASSWGPGSSYNEQFF.

The rearrangement uses TRBV10-3 and TRBJ1-4, with D hard to call. Germline V lookup: CDR1 ENHRY, CDR2 SYGVKD. The CDR3 is made up of 13 amino acids. The V gene lost 4 bases and the J gene lost 7 bases, with 10 bases spanning the gap. In DNA form, the CDR3 reads TGTGCCATCAGTGGGGGAGGTGGTGAAAAACTGTTTTTT. Protein product: CAISGGGGEKLFF.

The V call is TRBV5-1, the J call TRBJ2-7; 7 nucleotides line up with TRBD1. Germline V gives CDR1 SGHRS, CDR2 YFSETQ. The CDR3 sequence is 15 residues long. The junction had 9 bases not matched to a gene; V was cut back by 4 bases and J by 2 bases. CDR3 DNA sequence: TGCGCCAGCAGCGCGTCACAGGGGCGAACCTACGAGCAGTACTTC. It translates to CASSASQGRTYEQYF. Using reference TRBV5-1 and TRBJ2-7 for the parts outside the CDR3, the full variable domain is KAGVTQTPRYLIKTRGQQVTLSCSPISGHRSVSWYQQTPGQGLQFLFEYFSETQRNKGNFPGRFSGRQFSNSRSEMNVSTLELGDSALYLCASSASQGRTYEQYFGPGTRLTVT.

V usage is TRBV2 and J usage is TRBJ1-1; 8 bases fit TRBD1. CDR3 length: 16 amino acids. V shed 5 bases and J 3 bases; nucleotides not matched to a gene: 11. Germline assignment: CDR1 SNHLY and CDR2 FYNNEI. The CDR3 DNA sequence: TGTGCCAGCAGTCGAGATTCACAGGGGGGGGACACTGAAGCTTTCTTT. Its protein is CASSRDSQGGDTEAFF.

The chain employs TRBV2 and TRBJ1-4; 7 bases line up with TRBD1. Germline lookup yields CDR1 SNHLY and CDR2 FYNNEI. This CDR3 is built from 17 residues. The J segment lost 7 bases and the V segment lost 6 bases, leaving 17 bases of the junction unmatched. DNA for the CDR3: TGTGCCAGCAGAGAATGGAGGGGGCGCCGGTTTGGTGAAAAACTGTTTTTT. Translation: CASREWRGRRFGEKLFF.

The chain has TRBV11-2 and TRBJ2-3; the match to TRBD1 covers 7 bases. V lost 0 bases, J lost 5 bases, and 14 bases stayed unmatched. In germline, CDR1 is SGHAT, CDR2 FQNNGV. The CDR3 extends over 18 amino acids. CDR3 nucleotide sequence: TGTGCCAGCAGCTTAGATCCATCCGGGGCAGGGGGTAGAGATACGCAGTATTTT. Its protein is CASSLDPSGAGGRDTQYF.

V usage is TRBV5-4 and J usage is TRBJ1-4; D not certain. The CDR3 is 12 amino acids. Trimming left V 3 bases short and J 7 bases short, with 7 bases between. Germline V gives CDR1 SGHNT, CDR2 YYREEE (reference sequence). Written as DNA, the CDR3 is TGTGCCAGCAGCTATTCATTTGAAAAACTGTTTTTT. It translates to CASSYSFEKLFF.

The CDR3 sequence is CAISESGSAYGYTF. CDR3 nucleotides: TGTGCCATCAGTGAGTCCGGCAGCGCCTATGGCTACACCTTC. The J gene is TRBJ1-2, the V gene TRBV10-3; D is undetermined. V was shortened by 0 bases and J by 4 bases, with 9 bases between the two germline ends. The germline CDR1 and CDR2 sequences are ENHRY and SYGVKD. The CDR3 runs to 14 residues.

This rearrangement joins TRBV7-6 to TRBJ2-1, with 7 bases lining up with TRBD1. Germline V gene sequence: CDR1 SGHVS, CDR2 FNYEAQ. The CDR3 sequence is 13 residues long. With 5 bases clipped from V and 10 bases from J, the junction kept 8 bases outside the gene matches. Here the CDR3 reads CASSVGQAGEQFF. In DNA form, the CDR3 reads TGTGCCAGCAGCGTCGGACAGGCGGGCGAGCAGTTCTTC.

The gene calls are TRBV4-1 and TRBJ2-3, with 7 bases lining up with TRBD1. The germline V gene encodes CDR1 MGHRA and CDR2 YSYEKL. J gave up 7 bases and V 6 bases, and 10 bases lay outside the gene matches. The CDR3 has 14 residues. CDR3 residues: CASSPIEGANTQYF. DNA of the CDR3: TGCGCCAGCAGTCCCATCGAGGGGGCAAATACGCAGTATTTT.